This T cell receptor beta chain was recorded in a study of beta chain features in type 1 diabetes. Study outcomes and limitations: cDNA-based sequencing might over-represent cells highly expressing TCR. A potential PCR bias toward shorter templates would be equal in patient and control samples.

Expressed TCRB transcripts were sequenced because the entire RNA isolate underwent reverse transcription. The average for stem cell-like memory T cell samples was about 1.01 million reads. Profiled with immunoSEQ multiplex PCR; TCRdb holds only in-frame clones, not every one. Seen here are approximately 110,000 clones, approximately 37% observed once, and the top ten hold roughly 0.059%. Details on this clone: The antigen remains undetermined.

Germline loops: CDR1 SGHTA, CDR2 FQGTGA. This CDR3 has 19 residues. V lost 5 bases and J lost 0; bases outside the gene matches: 13. The specimen was stem cell memory CD4+ T cells from blood. The rearrangement joins TRBV7-3 to TRBJ2-6, with TRBD1 identical over 7 bases. This clonotype was sampled from a woman in her late teens or twenties in good health. The CDR3 DNA reads TGTGCCAGCAGCGCGACGGGACATCGGGACAGCTCTGGGGCCAACGTCCTGACTTTC. Its protein is CASSATGHRDSSGANVLTF.